A selection of T cell receptor beta chains follows, all from one sample in a study of cytomegalovirus exposure and HLA in healthy donors. Assay used: immunoSEQ multiplex PCR; TCRdb lists only in-frame clones, some missing. The sample has some 200,000 clones; about four fifths are singletons. Material: PBMCs. The receptor set was obtained from a female donor in good health and CMV-seronegative. Each CDR3 is given with its conserved first and last residue. A D gene is named only where the DNA matches it firmly. Some rows mark clone size as missing; the rest say once, few, many or name a class of expanded clone.

j_gene: TRBJ2-1
abundance: NA
v_gene: TRBV7-7
d_gene: NA
CDR3nt: TGTGCCAGCAGCCCCAAGGACAGCTCCAATGAGCAGTTCTTC
CDR3aa: CASSPKDSSNEQFF

j_gene: TRBJ2-1
abundance: NA
v_gene: TRBV28
d_gene: TRBD2
CDR3nt: TGTGCCAGCAGCGACGGACTAGCGGGGAGCTCCTACAATGAGCAGTTCTTC
CDR3aa: CASSDGLAGSSYNEQFF

j_gene: TRBJ1-2
abundance: NA
v_gene: TRBV10-3
d_gene: NA
CDR3nt: TGTGCCATCAGTGGGGGGGGAAGAGAGAACTATGGCTACACCTTC
CDR3aa: CAISGGGRENYGYTF

j_gene: TRBJ2-5
abundance: NA
v_gene: TRBV5-4
d_gene: TRBD1
CDR3nt: TGTGCCAGCAGCTTTGACAAGGGACAGGGGGGGTGGGAGACCCAGTACTTC
CDR3aa: CASSFDKGQGGWETQYF

j_gene: TRBJ2-7
abundance: NA
v_gene: TRBV7-6
d_gene: NA
CDR3nt: TGTGCCAGCAGCCCAGGGCGGACCTACGAGCAGTACTTC
CDR3aa: CASSPGRTYEQYF

j_gene: TRBJ2-6
abundance: NA
v_gene: TRBV5-1
d_gene: TRBD1
CDR3nt: TGCGCCAGCAGCCCCTTCGGGACAGGGGTCTCTGGGGCCAACGTCCTGACTTTC
CDR3aa: CASSPFGTGVSGANVLTF

j_gene: TRBJ1-4
abundance: NA
v_gene: TRBV27
d_gene: NA
CDR3nt: TGTGCCAGCAGTTCCCGGACTGGCGAAAAACTGTTTTTT
CDR3aa: CASSSRTGEKLFF

j_gene: TRBJ2-3
abundance: NA
v_gene: TRBV11-3
d_gene: NA
CDR3nt: TGTGCCAGCAGCTTAGGTCAGGGTTCGGCAGATACGCAGTATTTT
CDR3aa: CASSLGQGSADTQYF

j_gene: TRBJ1-2
abundance: NA
v_gene: TRBV7-9
d_gene: NA
CDR3nt: TGTGCCAGCAGCTTAGCGCTGAGCCTCAATGGCTACACCTTC
CDR3aa: CASSLALSLNGYTF

j_gene: TRBJ2-1
abundance: NA
v_gene: TRBV4-3
d_gene: TRBD2
CDR3nt: TGCGCCAGCAGCCACGTTAGCGGGAGATCCCATGAGCAGTTCTTC
CDR3aa: CASSHVSGRSHEQFF

j_gene: TRBJ2-1
abundance: NA
v_gene: TRBV7-9
d_gene: TRBD2
CDR3nt: TGTGCCAGCAATTCCGGGACTAGCGGGAGCTCCTACAATGAGCAGTTCTTC
CDR3aa: CASNSGTSGSSYNEQFF

j_gene: TRBJ2-7
abundance: NA
v_gene: TRBV5-4
d_gene: TRBD1
CDR3nt: TGTGCCAGCAGCTTGCCTGGGACAGGCCACGGGGGAGAGCAGTACTTC
CDR3aa: CASSLPGTGHGGEQYF

j_gene: TRBJ2-1
abundance: NA
v_gene: TRBV18
d_gene: TRBD2
CDR3nt: TGTGCCAGCTCACCTCTAGCGGCCTCCTACAATGAGCAGTTCTTC
CDR3aa: CASSPLAASYNEQFF

j_gene: TRBJ2-1
abundance: NA
v_gene: TRBV6-4
d_gene: TRBD1
CDR3nt: TGTGCCAGCAGTTCGGACAGGGGGCCGGCTGAGCAGTTCTTC
CDR3aa: CASSSDRGPAEQFF

j_gene: TRBJ2-3
abundance: NA
v_gene: TRBV19
d_gene: TRBD2
CDR3nt: TGTGCCAGAGGGACTAGCGGGAGGGGCACAGATACGCAGTATTTT
CDR3aa: CARGTSGRGTDTQYF

j_gene: TRBJ2-5
abundance: NA
v_gene: TRBV7-8
d_gene: TRBD1
CDR3nt: TGTGCCAGCAGCCAATACCCGGACAGGGAGAGAGAGACCCAGTACTTC
CDR3aa: CASSQYPDRERETQYF

j_gene: TRBJ2-5
abundance: NA
v_gene: TRBV5-6
d_gene: TRBD1
CDR3nt: TGTGCCAGCAGCTTATCGGACAGGGTAGTAGAGACCCAGTACTTC
CDR3aa: CASSLSDRVVETQYF

j_gene: TRBJ2-7
abundance: NA
v_gene: TRBV5-4
d_gene: TRBD1
CDR3nt: TGTGCCAGCAGCCAACAATGGGACAGGGTGTTCCACGAGCAGTACTTC
CDR3aa: CASSQQWDRVFHEQYF

j_gene: TRBJ2-5
abundance: NA
v_gene: TRBV30
d_gene: TRBD1
CDR3nt: TGTGCCTGGAGTAGGGGGCTGAACCCGGGGTACTTC
CDR3aa: CAWSRGLNPGYF

j_gene: TRBJ2-7
abundance: NA
v_gene: TRBV6-5
d_gene: TRBD2
CDR3nt: TGTGCCAGCAGCCCCACTAGCGGGGTCCACGAGCAGTACTTC
CDR3aa: CASSPTSGVHEQYF

j_gene: TRBJ2-7
abundance: NA
v_gene: TRBV6-1
d_gene: TRBD1
CDR3nt: TGTGCCATTAATAGGGACAGGGGATGGGACGAGCAGTACTTC
CDR3aa: CAINRDRGWDEQYF

j_gene: TRBJ2-2
abundance: NA
v_gene: TRBV12-5
d_gene: NA
CDR3nt: TGTGCTAGTGGTTTGGGAACAGGGACCGGGGAGCTGTTTTTT
CDR3aa: CASGLGTGTGELFF

j_gene: TRBJ1-2
abundance: once
v_gene: TRBV7-9
d_gene: NA
CDR3nt: TGTGCCAGCAGCACAGCCACCATTAGTCCCTATGGCTACACCTTC
CDR3aa: CASSTATISPYGYTF